A single sample gave rise to the 23 T cell receptor beta chains below, sequenced in a study of CD8 T cells in Susac syndrome. Random hexamers primed reverse transcription of roughly 0.45 to 1 ug RNA. One entry per CDR3 protein results from TCRdb running MiXCR on the immunoSEQ multiplex PCR reads. The sample holds roughly 190,000 distinct CDR3 sequences, over 75% seen once. What was sequenced was CD4+ T cells from PBMCs. The receptors shown here come from a human donor with Susac syndrome.

The chain couples TRBV24-1 to TRBJ1-5; D gene uncertain. The V end was cut by 3 bases, the J end by 2 bases, with 7 bases between. Germline V gene data show CDR1 as KGHDR and CDR2 as SFDVKD. The length of the CDR3 is 14 residues. The CDR3 DNA follows: TGTGCCACCAGTGATGAGGGTCGCAATCAGCCCCAGCATTTT. The encoded protein is CATSDEGRNQPQHF.

The rearrangement uses TRBV6-5 and TRBJ2-7, with D hard to call. Between the trimmed V and J ends, which lost 6 bases and 3 bases, there was a span of 15 bases. The CDR3 runs 14 residues. CDR1 MNHEY and CDR2 SVGAGI come from the germline V gene. DNA for the CDR3: TGTGCCAGCAGCCCTCCCGGTCCCCTCTACGAGCAGTACTTC. Amino acid sequence: CASSPPGPLYEQYF.

The CDR3 loop reads CASSSTTGGQPQHF. In DNA form, the CDR3 reads TGTGCCAGCAGTTCAACGACAGGGGGCCAGCCCCAGCATTTT. The chain joins TRBV27 to TRBJ1-5; 10 bases agree with TRBD1. J gave up 7 bases and V 4 bases, and 4 bases lay outside the gene matches. The CDR3 length is 14 residues. The germline CDR1 and CDR2 sequences are MNHEY and SMNVEV (reference sequence).

V usage is TRBV18 and J usage is TRBJ2-7; D is uncertain. The CDR3 length is 15 residues. V shed 1 base and J shed 1 base, with 11 bases lying between them. Germline V gene lookup returns CDR1 KGHSH and CDR2 LQKENI. Here the CDR3 reads CASSPQEVGSYEQYF. DNA of the CDR3: TGTGCCAGCTCACCACAGGAAGTAGGGTCCTACGAGCAGTACTTC.

This clonotype was found once. The chain links TRBV30 to TRBJ1-5; maybe TRBD1 (5 bases). Germline CDR1 is GTSNPN and CDR2 is SVGIG (reference sequence). CDR3 length equals 16 residues. V lost 5 bases to trimming and J lost 0 bases, with 17 bases between them. The CDR3 sequence is CAWGPGGRGSNQPQHF. CDR3 DNA: TGTGCCTGGGGCCCTGGGGGTCGAGGTAGCAATCAGCCCCAGCATTTT.

The gene calls are TRBV4-1 and TRBJ2-7, with TRBD2 identical over 8 bases. The J segment lost 0 bases and the V segment lost 0 bases, leaving 7 bases of the junction unmatched. The CDR3 covers 17 residues. From germline, CDR1 is MGHRA and CDR2 YSYEKL. CDR3 protein: CASSQDRLAGSSYEQYF. DNA for the CDR3: TGCGCCAGCAGCCAAGATCGCCTAGCGGGTAGCTCCTACGAGCAGTACTTC.

The chain combines TRBV20-1 with TRBJ2-2; 7 nucleotides agree with TRBD2. Trimming at V came to 0 bases and at J to 1 base, leaving 2 bases not matched to a gene. The germline V gene has CDR1 DFQATT and CDR2 SNEGSKA (reference sequence). The CDR3 is 15 amino acids. The CDR3 coding sequence is TGCAGTGCTAGAGAGGCGGGGGTGAACACCGGGGAGCTGTTTTTT. It yields the protein CSAREAGVNTGELFF.

The chain carries TRBV18 and TRBJ1-1; perhaps TRBD1 as D (6 bases). V was cut by 0 bases and J by 10 bases, with 9 bases left in between. Germline CDR1 KGHSH, CDR2 LQKENI. The CDR3 is made up of 12 amino acids. For the CDR3, the DNA is TGTGCCAGCTCACCACCGGGGGGCCGAGCTTTCTTT. As protein: CASSPPGGRAFF. Using reference TRBV18 and TRBJ1-1 for the parts outside the CDR3, the full variable domain is NAGVMQNPRHLVRRRGQEARLRCSPMKGHSHVYWYRQLPEEGLKFMVYLQKENIIDESGMPKERFSAEFPKEGPSILRIQQVVRGDSAAYFCASSPPGGRAFFGQGTRLTVV.

J is TRBJ2-5 and V is TRBV13; unclear D gene. V lost 3 bases to trimming and J lost 7 bases, with 9 bases between them. Germline CDR1 reads PRHDT; CDR2 reads FYEKMQ (reference sequence). The CDR3 sequence is 12 residues long. The CDR3 nucleotides are TGTGCCAGCAGCTTTGGTGAAGGGACCCAGTACTTC. It translates to CASSFGEGTQYF.

The V and J genes are TRBV20-1 and TRBJ2-1; the D is unclear. This CDR3 region has 13 residues. V was pared by 4 bases and J by 2 bases, with 9 bases between. The germline CDR1 and CDR2 sequences are DFQATT and SNEGSKA (reference sequence). The CDR3 bases are TGCAGTGCTATGACAAATACCTACAATGAGCAGTTCTTC. This codes for CSAMTNTYNEQFF.

The V call is TRBV19, the J call TRBJ2-3, with 9 bases fitting TRBD1. Germline lookup yields CDR1 LNHDA and CDR2 SQIVND (reference sequence). Trimming cost V 4 bases and J 3 bases; bases outside gene matches: 5. CDR3 length equals 15 residues. CDR3 nucleotides: TGTGCCAGTAGTACTCCGGGACAGGGAACAGATACGCAGTATTTT. It is translated as CASSTPGQGTDTQYF.

The CDR3 DNA follows: TGTGCCAGCAGCCTAGGGCGGGGGGCCCTTGGAAGCAATGAGCAGTTCTTC. Protein sequence: CASSLGRGALGSNEQFF. The rearrangement uses TRBV3-1 and TRBJ2-1; 8 nucleotides agree with TRBD2. This CDR3 spans 17 amino acids. The germline V gene has CDR1 LGHDT and CDR2 YNNKEL (reference sequence). V lost 4 bases, J lost 6 bases, and 14 bases stayed unmatched.

CDR3 sequence reads: CASSQGGTDNSPLHF. The CDR3 coding sequence is TGTGCCAGCAGCCAAGGGGGGACTGACAATTCACCCCTCCACTTT. The chain couples TRBV3-1 to TRBJ1-6, with D possibly TRBD1 on 5 matching bases. The CDR3 sequence is 15 residues long. Per the germline V gene, CDR1 is LGHDT and CDR2 is YNNKEL (reference sequence). V was clipped by 1 base and J by 7 bases, with 11 bases between them.

The CDR3 DNA is TGCAGTGCTAGGCGTTCAGGGGCGAACACTGAAGCTTTCTTT. Translated: CSARRSGANTEAFF. The V and J genes are TRBV20-1 and TRBJ1-1, with a weak D call TRBD1 (6 bases). The CDR3 has 14 amino acids. V gave up 3 bases and J gave up 1 base, with 12 bases separating them. CDR1 DFQATT and CDR2 SNEGSKA come from the germline V gene (reference sequence).

This clonotype was counted a single time. J is TRBJ2-1 and V is TRBV30; possible D gene TRBD2, 5 bases. V was cut by 1 base and J by 7 bases, with 14 bases left in between. CDR1 and CDR2 from the germline V gene are GTSNPN and SVGIG (reference sequence). The CDR3 covers 14 residues. CDR3 amino acids: CAWSGRVKWNEQFF. Here the CDR3 DNA reads TGTGCCTGGAGTGGGCGGGTAAAGTGGAATGAGCAGTTCTTC.

The DNA of the CDR3 is TGCGCCAGCACTTTAGCGGGAGGATCCTACAATGAGCAGTTCTTC. This gives the protein CASTLAGGSYNEQFF. The chain is built from TRBV5-1 and TRBJ2-1; 10 nucleotides match TRBD2. The CDR3 has 15 residues. CDR1 and CDR2 from the germline V gene are SGHRS and YFSETQ. The ends lost 6 bases at V and 1 base at J; junction bases unmatched: 4. Drawing the rest from reference TRBV5-1 and TRBJ2-1, the complete variable domain is KAGVTQTPRYLIKTRGQQVTLSCSPISGHRSVSWYQQTPGQGLQFLFEYFSETQRNKGNFPGRFSGRQFSNSRSEMNVSTLELGDSALYLCASTLAGGSYNEQFFGPGTRLTVL.

This rearrangement joins TRBV11-3 to TRBJ1-1, with D unclear. Per the germline V gene, CDR1 is SGHNT and CDR2 is YENEEA. The CDR3 sequence is 13 residues long. Trimming removed 5 bases from V and 0 bases from J, with 7 bases in between. The CDR3 sequence: CASSTSLNTEAFF. Written as DNA, the CDR3 is TGTGCCAGCAGCACCTCGCTGAACACTGAAGCTTTCTTT.

J is TRBJ1-2 and V is TRBV9, with a weak D call TRBD1 (5 bases). This CDR3 region has 14 residues. Per the germline V gene, CDR1 is SGDLS and CDR2 is YYNGEE. Trimming took 0 bases from V and 4 from J, leaving 10 bases between them. CDR3 region: CASSVDQGGYGYTF. The CDR3 nucleotides are TGTGCCAGCAGCGTAGATCAGGGCGGCTATGGCTACACCTTC.

This clonotype was detected only once. The chain carries TRBV7-2 and TRBJ2-1; 10 bases fit TRBD1. The CDR3 runs 14 residues. Germline loops: CDR1 SGHTA, CDR2 FQGNSA. With V trimmed by 5 bases and J by 6 bases, 4 bases remained unmatched. The CDR3 region has the DNA TGTGCCAGCAGCAGGACAGGGGGAGTCAATGAGCAGTTCTTC. It yields the protein CASSRTGGVNEQFF.

The chain uses TRBV28 and TRBJ2-1; TRBD1 might be the D (6 bases). Germline CDR1 MDHEN, CDR2 SYDVKM. The CDR3 has 15 amino acids. Trimming stripped 6 bases from V and 5 bases from J, with 17 bases between. CDR3 coding DNA: TGTGCCAGCAGAAACCAGGGGAGTAAGAACAATGAGCAGTTCTTC. Translation: CASRNQGSKNNEQFF.

V is TRBV27 and J is TRBJ2-6; TRBD2 matches 7 bases. J was trimmed by 8 bases and V by 7 bases; bases with no gene match: 11. Germline CDR1 and CDR2: MNHEY and SMNVEV (reference sequence). The CDR3 extends over 15 amino acids. Here the CDR3 reads CASTDPRGGTNVLTF. CDR3 in DNA: TGTGCCAGCACCGACCCCCGGGGAGGGACCAACGTCCTGACTTTC.

The chain carries TRBV7-9 and TRBJ2-7; D perhaps matches TRBD1 (5 bases). The germline V gene encodes CDR1 SEHNR and CDR2 FQNEAQ (reference sequence). This CDR3 has 12 amino acids. The V end was cut by 4 bases, the J end by 6 bases, with 10 bases between. CDR3 coding DNA: TGTGCCAGCAGCTCATCTGACAGCGAGCAGTACTTC. Its translation is CASSSSDSEQYF.

This clonotype has just a few counts. The chain recombines TRBV11-2 with TRBJ2-6, with D hard to call. V was shortened by 8 bases and J by 0 bases, with 8 bases between the two germline ends. The CDR3 consists of 14 residues. In germline, CDR1 is SGHAT, CDR2 FQNNGV. The CDR3 spells CASGPLSGANVLTF. In DNA, the CDR3 is TGTGCCAGCGGCCCTCTCTCTGGGGCCAACGTCCTGACTTTC.